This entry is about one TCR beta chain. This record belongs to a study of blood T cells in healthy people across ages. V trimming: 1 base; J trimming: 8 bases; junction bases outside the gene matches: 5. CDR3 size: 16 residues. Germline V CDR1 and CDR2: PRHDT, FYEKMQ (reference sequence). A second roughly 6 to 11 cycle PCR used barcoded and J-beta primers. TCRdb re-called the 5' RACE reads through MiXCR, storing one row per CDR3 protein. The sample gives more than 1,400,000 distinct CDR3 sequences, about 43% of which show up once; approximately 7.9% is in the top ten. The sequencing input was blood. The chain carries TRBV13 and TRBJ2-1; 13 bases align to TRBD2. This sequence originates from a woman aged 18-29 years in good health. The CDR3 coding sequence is TGTGCCAGCAGCTTAGCCGGACTAGCGGGGGTATATGAGCAGTTCTTC. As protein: CASSLAGLAGVYEQFF. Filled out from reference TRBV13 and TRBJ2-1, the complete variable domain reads AAGVIQSPRHLIKEKRETATLKCYPIPRHDTVYWYQQGPGQDPQFLISFYEKMQSDKGSIPDRFSAQQFSDYHSELNMSSLELGDSALYFCASSLAGLAGVYEQFFGPGTRLTVL.